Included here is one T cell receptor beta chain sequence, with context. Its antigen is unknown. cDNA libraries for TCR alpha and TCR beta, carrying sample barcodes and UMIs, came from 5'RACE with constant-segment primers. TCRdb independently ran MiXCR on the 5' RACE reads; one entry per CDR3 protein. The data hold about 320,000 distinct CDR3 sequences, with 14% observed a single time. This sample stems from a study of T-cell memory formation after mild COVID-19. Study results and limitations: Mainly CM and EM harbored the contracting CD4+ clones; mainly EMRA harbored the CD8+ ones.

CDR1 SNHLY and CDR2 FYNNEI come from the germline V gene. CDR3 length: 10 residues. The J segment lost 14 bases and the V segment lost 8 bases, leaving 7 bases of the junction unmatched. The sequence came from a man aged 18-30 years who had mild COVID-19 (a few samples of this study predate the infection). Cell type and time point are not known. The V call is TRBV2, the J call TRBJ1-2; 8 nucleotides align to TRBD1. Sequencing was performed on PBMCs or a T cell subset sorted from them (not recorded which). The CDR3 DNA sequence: TGTGCCAGCGGGCAGGGGGCGAGGACCTTC. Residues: CASGQGARTF.